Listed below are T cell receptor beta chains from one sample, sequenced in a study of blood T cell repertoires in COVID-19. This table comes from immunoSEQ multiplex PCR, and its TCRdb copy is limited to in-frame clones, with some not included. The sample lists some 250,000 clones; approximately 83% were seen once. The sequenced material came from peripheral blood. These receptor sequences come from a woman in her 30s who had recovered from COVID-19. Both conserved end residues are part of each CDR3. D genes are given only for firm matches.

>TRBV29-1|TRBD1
CSVGDRGRVGNYGYTF
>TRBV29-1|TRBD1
CSVGNVKDRVGDEQYF
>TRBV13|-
CASSPTTDRNTEAFF
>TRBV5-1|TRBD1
CASSPRTGEGEQYF
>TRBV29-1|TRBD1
CSVENTGTGVYNEQFF
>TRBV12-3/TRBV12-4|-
CASSFRNSPLHF
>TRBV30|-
CAWSDPIPARAAGELFF
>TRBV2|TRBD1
CASSMDRGATNEKLFF
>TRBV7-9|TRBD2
CASSLSSGGQETQYF
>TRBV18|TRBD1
CASSDRGVNTEAFF
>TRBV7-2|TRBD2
CASSPWTSGGNNEQFF
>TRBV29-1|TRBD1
CSVEATGFRTEAFF
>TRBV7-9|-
CASSSRNTGDGTVQFF
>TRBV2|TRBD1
CASPSLRQGWDEQFF
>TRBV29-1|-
CSGATGSYEQYF
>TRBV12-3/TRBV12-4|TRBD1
CASTSGQGRIQYF
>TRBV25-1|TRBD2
CASSETLAGGLYQETQYF
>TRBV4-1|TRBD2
CASSQATSGDQETQYF
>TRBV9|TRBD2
CASSSAGTSNDEQFF
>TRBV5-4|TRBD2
CASSLAGSGNDEQFF
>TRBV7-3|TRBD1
CASSQWTGVDNEQFF
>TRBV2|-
CASSENGQLNQPQHF
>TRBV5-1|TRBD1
CASSLGGRDRSFNTEAFF
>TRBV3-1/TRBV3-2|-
CASSQRGTNEKLFF
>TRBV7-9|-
CASSFFIGGGVEKLFF
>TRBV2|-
CASHGAPGHPNQPQHF
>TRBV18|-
CASSPGVNNGYTF
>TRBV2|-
CASSDIGGEKLFF
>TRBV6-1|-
CASSEGARGWPGFF
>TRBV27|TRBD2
CASSSHRRGGPDTQYF
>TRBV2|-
CASRRTDEGYTF
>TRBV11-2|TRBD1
CASSLEGAGGNYGYTF
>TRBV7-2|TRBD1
CASSTWTGPLDGDYGYTF
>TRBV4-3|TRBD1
CASSQPGQGDSPLHF
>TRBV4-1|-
CASSQVNRDTHEQYF
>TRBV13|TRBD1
CASSLGRSGGLLSLHF
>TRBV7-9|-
CASSLFGEDDTGELFF
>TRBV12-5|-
CASGPDRGSYEQYF
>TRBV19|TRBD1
CASSPWGTGSSYNEQFF
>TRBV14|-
CASSQVGASGYTF
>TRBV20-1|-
CSASWGPQEQYF
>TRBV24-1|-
CATSDSTPGETQYF
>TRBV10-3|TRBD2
CAIRDQGTSGGASGEQYF
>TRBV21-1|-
CASSKETSGSVPDTQYF
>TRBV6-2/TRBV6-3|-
CASSFDRSANEKLFF
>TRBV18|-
CASSPNGGDTEAFF
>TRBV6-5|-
CASSIQGTKSEAFF
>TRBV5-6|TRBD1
CASSLRDRAFF
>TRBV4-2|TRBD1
CASTDLGSDRGRLGTEAFF
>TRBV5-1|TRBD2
CASSLNIAGGPGTDTQYF
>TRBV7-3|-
CASSRNTGYEQYF
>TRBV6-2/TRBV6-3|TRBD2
CASSHGLETDTQYF
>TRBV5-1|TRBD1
CASSLTGGPNNSPLHF